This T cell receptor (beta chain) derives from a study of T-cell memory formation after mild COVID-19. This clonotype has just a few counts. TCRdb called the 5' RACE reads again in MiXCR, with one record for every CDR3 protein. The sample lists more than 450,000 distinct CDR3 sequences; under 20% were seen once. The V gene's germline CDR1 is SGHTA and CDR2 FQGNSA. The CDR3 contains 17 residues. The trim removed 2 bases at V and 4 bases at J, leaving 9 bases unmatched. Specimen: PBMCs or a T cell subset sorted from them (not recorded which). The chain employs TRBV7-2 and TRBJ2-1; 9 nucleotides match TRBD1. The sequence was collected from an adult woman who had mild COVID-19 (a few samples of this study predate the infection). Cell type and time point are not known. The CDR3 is CASSLTPGTGPYNEQFF. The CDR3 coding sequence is TGTGCCAGCAGCTTAACCCCCGGGACAGGGCCTTACAATGAGCAGTTCTTC.